There are a few counts of the clone carrying this T cell receptor beta chain. This sample stems from a study of patients and donors after allogeneic stem cell transplantation. MiXCR, applied by TCRdb to the RT-PCR reads, yields one record per CDR3 protein. The table lists 150,000 to 250,000 distinct CDR3 sequences, 41% of them singletons, with 33% in the top ten. The CDR3 is made up of 13 amino acids. The germline CDR1 and CDR2 sequences are SGHTA and FQGTGA. V shed 6 bases and J shed 6 bases, with 11 bases lying between them. The specimen sequenced was blood, either unsorted or a sorted T cell fraction (not recorded which). The sequence was obtained from a human donor who was either an allogeneic HSCT recipient or a stem cell or donor lymphocyte infusion donor (not recorded which). It is not recorded whose cells these are; they may come from a transplant donor. The chain couples TRBV7-3 to TRBJ2-2; D ambiguous. CDR3 DNA: TGTGCCAGCAGTCATCAGAAGGCCGGGGAGCTGTTTTTT. It specifies CASSHQKAGELFF.